Following are 15 T cell receptor beta chains from one sample sequenced in a study of cytomegalovirus exposure and HLA in healthy donors. The PCR made use of 60 Vbeta and 13 Jbeta primers. Data came from immunoSEQ multiplex PCR; TCRdb stores just in-frame clones and leaves some out. The sample shows roughly 250,000 clones, about four fifths of them seen only once. Sequences were obtained from PBMCs. The origin of the receptors is a woman aged 35 to 49 in good health and CMV-seropositive.

In its sample, this clone was seen once. The V and J genes are TRBV2 and TRBJ2-7; no clear D. Germline CDR1 SNHLY, CDR2 FYNNEI. CDR3 length: 14 residues. Trimming shortened V by 4 bases and J by 0 bases, and 10 bases separated the two germline ends. CDR3 loop: CASSGENPSYEQYF. DNA for the CDR3: TGTGCCAGCAGTGGTGAGAACCCCTCCTACGAGCAGTACTTC.

This chain joins TRBV6-5 and TRBJ1-1, with TRBD1 identical over 10 bases. The CDR3 is made up of 15 amino acids. Germline CDR1 and CDR2: MNHEY and SVGAGI. V shed 2 bases, J shed 6 bases, and the junction held 6 bases outside the gene matches. CDR3 nucleotides: TGTGCCAGCAGTTACAGGACAGGGGGTTATTCTGAAGCTTTCTTT. Translation: CASSYRTGGYSEAFF.

J is TRBJ1-6 and V is TRBV7-8; 7 bases match TRBD1. The CDR3 is 14 residues long. Germline CDR1 reads SGHVS; CDR2 reads FQNEAQ. Trimming removed 5 bases from V and 7 bases from J; junction bases left unmatched: 5. CDR3 protein: CASSVQGNNSPLHF. The DNA of the CDR3 is TGTGCCAGCAGCGTACAGGGGAACAATTCACCCCTCCACTTT.

The chain combines TRBV30 with TRBJ1-2, with 9 bases that match TRBD1. With 3 bases clipped from V and 1 base from J, the junction kept 6 bases outside the gene matches. This CDR3 is built from 15 residues. From germline, CDR1 is GTSNPN and CDR2 SVGIG (reference sequence). In DNA form, the CDR3 reads TGTGCCTGGAGCATACAGGGGGCGGATAACTATGGCTACACCTTC. Amino acids: CAWSIQGADNYGYTF.

The rearrangement links TRBV19 to TRBJ1-3; TRBD1 aligns across 8 bases. Looked up from germline, CDR1 is LNHDA and CDR2 is SQIVND (reference sequence). Trimming removed 7 bases from V and 4 bases from J; junction bases left unmatched: 6. The CDR3 is 14 amino acids. In DNA, the CDR3 is TGTGCCAGTAACAGGGGGGTGTCGGGAAACACCATATATTTT. Its protein is CASNRGVSGNTIYF. Variable domain in full (rest from reference TRBV19 and TRBJ1-3): DGGITQSPKYLFRKEGQNVTLSCEQNLNHDAMYWYRQDPGQGLRLIYYSQIVNDFQKGDIAEGYSVSREKKESFPLTVTSAQKNPTAFYLCASNRGVSGNTIYFGEGSWLTVV.

This chain links TRBV28 with TRBJ1-5; a possible D gene is TRBD1 (6 bases). Germline-derived CDR1 and CDR2 are MDHEN and SYDVKM. V shed 10 bases and J shed 3 bases, with 19 bases lying between them. This CDR3 has 15 amino acids. The CDR3 coding sequence is TGTGCCAACCAGTTCAAGACAGGCTTCAATCAGCCCCAGCATTTT. This sequence encodes CANQFKTGFNQPQHF.

This chain uses TRBV2 with TRBJ1-4; D perhaps matches TRBD1 (5 bases). The germline V gene has CDR1 SNHLY and CDR2 FYNNEI. This CDR3 has 16 amino acids. The V gene lost 3 bases and the J gene lost 5 bases, with 16 bases spanning the gap. DNA of the CDR3: TGTGCCAGCAGTGATCCATGGGGGGTTTTAAATGAAAAACTGTTTTTT. It encodes CASSDPWGVLNEKLFF.

The V and J genes are TRBV5-1 and TRBJ2-6, with 7 nucleotides matching TRBD1. The J segment lost 0 bases and the V segment lost 4 bases, leaving 10 bases of the junction unmatched. CDR1 SGHRS and CDR2 YFSETQ come from the germline V gene. The CDR3 has 18 amino acids. The CDR3 region has the DNA TGCGCCAGCAGCCCCCGGGGACAGCCTTTCTCTGGGGCCAACGTCCTGACTTTC. This translates into CASSPRGQPFSGANVLTF.

The chain employs TRBV30 and TRBJ2-1; 12 nucleotides match TRBD2. Trimming cost V 3 bases and J 8 bases; bases outside gene matches: 2. Germline V lookup: CDR1 GTSNPN, CDR2 SVGIG (reference sequence). The CDR3 has 13 amino acids. CDR3 sequence (DNA): TGTGCCTGGAGGCTAGCGGGAGGGTATGAGCAGTTCTTC. Amino acids: CAWRLAGGYEQFF.

The J gene is TRBJ1-2, the V gene TRBV7-8; D not resolved. The CDR3 runs to 14 residues. Germline V lookup: CDR1 SGHVS, CDR2 FQNEAQ. V was clipped by 1 base and J by 0 bases, with 6 bases between them. The CDR3 nucleotides are TGTGCCAGCAGCTTAGGGGCAGCTAACTATGGCTACACCTTC. It is translated as CASSLGAANYGYTF. The variable domain in full, with the rest retrieved from reference TRBV7-8 and TRBJ1-2, is GAGVSQSPRYKVAKRGQDVALRCDPISGHVSLFWYQQALGQGPEFLTYFQNEAQLDKSGLPSDRFFAERPEGSVSTLKIQRTQQEDSAVYLCASSLGAANYGYTFGSGTRLTVV.

The chain is built from TRBV29-1 and TRBJ2-1; 13 nucleotides line up with TRBD2. CDR1 is SQVTM and CDR2 is ANQGSEA in the germline V gene. This CDR3 has 18 residues. V was clipped by 1 base and J by 5 bases; unmatched bases: 11. For the CDR3, the DNA is TGCAGCGTTGAAGCCTCGGGACTAGCGGGATCTTGGGACAATGAGCAGTTCTTC. Encoded protein: CSVEASGLAGSWDNEQFF.

The rearrangement uses TRBV30 and TRBJ2-1; 13 nucleotides match TRBD2. There are 16 residues in the CDR3. V was pared by 2 bases and J by 6 bases, with 7 bases of the junction left unmatched. Looked up from germline, CDR1 is GTSNPN and CDR2 is SVGIG (reference sequence). CDR3 in amino acids: CAWSKRGTSGTNEQFF. As DNA, the CDR3 is TGTGCCTGGAGTAAACGGGGGACTAGCGGGACCAATGAGCAGTTCTTC.

With respect to this clone: An end of the junction does not agree with germline; a read error may underlie this. Here the CDR3 DNA reads TGTGCCAGCAGCTTTTTGGACAGGGGAAGGAGAAACAGTCAGTACTTC. This encodes CASSFLDRGRRNSQYF. The chain carries TRBV5-6 and TRBJ2-4; 9 positions agree with TRBD1. The germline V gene has CDR1 SGHDT and CDR2 YYEEEE. CDR3 size: 16 residues.

About this clone: At one end the junction does not follow the germline gene, possibly because of a read error. The V gene is TRBV5-1, the J gene TRBJ2-4; D may be TRBD1 (10 bases). Germline V lookup: CDR1 SGHRS, CDR2 YFSETQ. The CDR3 covers 17 residues. Here the CDR3 reads CASSLGTGGLAKNSQYF. The CDR3 coding sequence is TGCGCCAGCAGCTTGGGGACAGGGGGACTAGCCAAAAACAGTCAGTACTTC.

This chain uses TRBV5-1 with TRBJ2-1; 14 bases match TRBD2. Germline values: CDR1 SGHRS, CDR2 YFSETQ. This CDR3 has 17 residues. The V gene end was trimmed by 2 bases and the J gene end by 5 bases; junction bases not matched to a gene: 6. The DNA of the CDR3 is TGCGCCAGCAGCTTAGGACTAGCGGGAGGCTTCCACAATGAGCAGTTCTTC. This sequence encodes CASSLGLAGGFHNEQFF.